This T cell receptor (beta chain) was obtained from a study of cytomegalovirus exposure and HLA in healthy donors. Study outcomes and limitations: Per published accounts, TCR beta sequences correctly predicted the HLA-A and HLA-B alleles of most subjects.

The V gene lost 2 bases and the J gene lost 5 bases, with 12 bases spanning the gap. CDR3 size: 14 residues. The germline gives CDR1 SGDLS, CDR2 YYNGEE. The PCR was carried out with 60 Vbeta primers and 13 Jbeta primers. Sequencing was performed with immunoSEQ multiplex PCR; in TCRdb, only in-frame clones are kept and a portion is missing. The data hold some 130,000 clones, with about four fifths observed a single time. As to this clone: Its antigen is unknown. Other nucleotide sequences in the sample specify the same CDR3.

The V and J genes are TRBV9 and TRBJ2-3, with a tentative D call TRBD2 (6 bases). The sequence was collected from a human donor in good health. Sequencing was performed on PBMCs. The CDR3 sequence is CASSVAGGGDTQYF. The CDR3 region has the DNA TGTGCCAGCAGCGTGGCCGGGGGAGGAGATACGCAGTATTTT.